This T cell receptor beta chain was retrieved from a study of OX40 agonist ivuxolimab in advanced cancers. On the study more broadly: Ivuxolimab is a fully human IgG2 antibody that activates OX40 (CD134). Eligibility rules accepted prior anti-PD-1, anti-PD-L1 or anti-CTLA-4 therapy, and over 30% had some. Study-wide findings and caveats: Among T cells, CD8+ cells averaged more expanded clones than CD4+ cells.

As concerns this clone: The antigen is undetermined.

Some clones are missing from TCRdb's copy, which holds only in-frame ones; the method was immunoSEQ multiplex PCR. The table records 75,000 to 95,000 clones, around 89% of them present only once. CDR3 size: 16 residues. The V gene end was trimmed by 4 bases and the J gene end by 5 bases; junction bases not matched to a gene: 6. Germline loops: CDR1 ENHRY, CDR2 SYGVKD. This receptor was identified in an adult with an advanced solid tumor such as melanoma, head and neck, liver or kidney cancer. This material consisted of CD4+ or CD8+ T cells sorted from blood, taken in a trial of the OX40 agonist ivuxolimab. The V gene is TRBV10-3, the J gene TRBJ2-1, with 12 nucleotides matching TRBD2. CDR3 in amino acids: CAISGTSGEHNNEQFF. The CDR3 DNA sequence: TGTGCCATCAGTGGGACTAGCGGGGAGCATAACAATGAGCAGTTCTTC.